Each of the 30 T cell receptor beta chains below was sequenced from the same sample in a study of blood T cell repertoires in COVID-19. The data were produced by immunoSEQ multiplex PCR, yet TCRdb's version contains in-frame clones alone and is incomplete. The table records tens of thousands of clones, 88% of them present only once. The sequenced sample was peripheral blood. The receptors were sampled from a man aged 70 or older in a cohort sampled during active COVID-19.

This sequence joins TRBV10-1 and TRBJ2-4, with 7 bases that match TRBD1. J was trimmed by 4 bases and V by 3 bases; bases with no gene match: 3. The germline CDR1 and CDR2 sequences are WNHNN and SYGVQD (reference sequence). The CDR3 contains 14 residues. CDR3 loop: CASSDTGAKNIQYF. The CDR3 nucleotides read TGCGCCAGCAGTGATACAGGGGCGAAAAACATTCAGTACTTC.

CDR3 bases: TGTGCCAGCAGCGCGGGACTAGCGGGAGCCCCCTACGAGCAGTACTTC. This codes for CASSAGLAGAPYEQYF. This rearrangement joins TRBV9 to TRBJ2-7; TRBD2 matches at 14 bases. The length of the CDR3 is 16 residues. Germline assignment: CDR1 SGDLS and CDR2 YYNGEE. V was clipped by 3 bases and J by 2 bases; unmatched bases: 4.

The chain carries TRBV4-1 and TRBJ2-2, with 9 bases fitting TRBD2. CDR1 and CDR2 (germline): MGHRA, YSYEKL. V trimming: 2 bases; J trimming: 7 bases; junction bases outside the gene matches: 14. The CDR3 consists of 18 residues. CDR3 in DNA: TGCGCCAGCAGCCAAAGATTGGGGCGGGAGGGCCGAGACGGGGAGCTGTTTTTT. Protein sequence: CASSQRLGREGRDGELFF.

This clone appeared a single time. This chain joins TRBV18 and TRBJ2-1, with D possibly matching TRBD2 (7 bases). Germline CDR1 reads KGHSH; CDR2 reads LQKENI. The ends were cut back, 2 bases at V and 9 bases at J, with 23 bases in the middle. The CDR3 is made up of 17 amino acids. CDR3 sequence (DNA): TGTGCCAGCTCACCAAAAGGGAGGGACGGACAGTTTAGTGAGCAGTTCTTC. Translating it yields CASSPKGRDGQFSEQFF.

This sequence joins TRBV2 and TRBJ2-7; 7 nucleotides align to TRBD2. In germline, CDR1 is SNHLY, CDR2 FYNNEI. Trimming at V came to 4 bases and at J to 6 bases, leaving 9 bases not matched to a gene. This CDR3 has 14 amino acids. DNA for the CDR3: TGTGCCAGCAGTGCGGGACTACAGGCCCTCGAGCAGTACTTC. Its translation: CASSAGLQALEQYF.

This clone was picked up a small number of times. The V and J genes are TRBV7-9 and TRBJ2-2; D gene uncertain. The germline CDR1 and CDR2 sequences are SEHNR and FQNEAQ (reference sequence). The CDR3 contains 14 residues. The V end lost 1 base, the J end lost 3 bases, and 6 bases lay between the germline ends. CDR3 coding DNA: TGTGCCAGCAGCTTAGGTCGGTACACCGGGGAGCTGTTTTTT. Amino acids: CASSLGRYTGELFF.

The chain links TRBV3-1 (or the pseudogene TRBV3-2) to TRBJ2-5, with D tentatively TRBD2 (6 bases). From germline, CDR1 is LGHDT and CDR2 YNNKEL (reference sequence). The ends were cut back, 4 bases at V and 3 bases at J, with 15 bases in the middle. CDR3 length: 15 amino acids. The DNA of the CDR3 is TGTGCCAGCAGCCTGCGGGGCCCGAGGAAAGAGACCCAGTACTTC. Amino acid sequence: CASSLRGPRKETQYF.

The chain uses TRBV24-1 and TRBJ2-3; no clear D. The CDR3 runs to 14 residues. Germline CDR1 and CDR2: KGHDR and SFDVKD. Trimming cost V 1 base and J 2 bases, with 6 bases left between them. CDR3 protein: CATSDFQNTDTQYF. The CDR3, as DNA: TGTGCCACCAGTGATTTCCAGAACACAGATACGCAGTATTTT.

The gene calls are TRBV21-1 and TRBJ1-1. TRBV21-1 is flagged as a pseudogene. The length of the CDR3 is 14 residues. DNA of the CDR3: TGTGCCAGCAGCAAAATGGCCCCCGGGGGGGTTGGTTTCTTT. It translates to CASSKMAPGGVGFF.

This chain links TRBV2 with TRBJ2-5, with TRBD2 matching over 8 bases. Germline V CDR1 and CDR2: SNHLY, FYNNEI. The CDR3 loop spans 16 amino acids. The trim removed 9 bases at V and 4 bases at J, leaving 16 bases unmatched. CDR3 sequence reads: CASLPGTRTRRETQYF. As DNA, the CDR3 is TGTGCCAGTCTACCCGGGACTAGGACTCGTCGAGAGACCCAGTACTTC. The full variable domain, completed using reference TRBV2 and TRBJ2-5, is EPEVTQTPSHQVTQMGQEVILRCVPISNHLYFYWYRQILGQKVEFLVSFYNNEISEKSEIFDDQFSVERPDGSNFTLKIRSTKLEDSAMYFCASLPGTRTRRETQYFGPGTRLLVL.

This clone was detected only a few times. This chain uses TRBV5-1 with TRBJ2-7, with TRBD1 matching over 8 bases. The germline gives CDR1 SGHRS, CDR2 YFSETQ. The CDR3 spans 14 residues. Unmatched junction bases numbered 5, after V lost 4 bases and J lost 2 bases. As DNA, the CDR3 is TGCGCCAGCAGCGCCCGACAGGGGACCTACGAGCAGTACTTC. Translated, it gives CASSARQGTYEQYF.

This clone has only one observation. The genes are TRBV28 and TRBJ1-5; D gene ambiguous. Germline CDR1 reads MDHEN; CDR2 reads SYDVKM. The CDR3 is 15 residues long. Trimming shortened V by 3 bases and J by 0 bases, and 9 bases separated the two germline ends. This CDR3 reads CASSLGQVSNQPQHF. CDR3 in DNA: TGTGCCAGCAGTTTGGGTCAGGTTAGCAATCAGCCCCAGCATTTT.

Notes on this clone: Compared with germline, one end of the junction differs, possibly owing to a read error. This chain connects TRBV19 to TRBJ1-2; 10 nucleotides match TRBD1. The germline gives CDR1 LNHDA, CDR2 SQIVND (reference sequence). The CDR3 runs to 14 residues. The CDR3 loop is CASSIDRGLDGYTF. The CDR3 region has the DNA TGTGCCAGTAGCATAGACAGGGGGCTCGATGGCTACACCTTC.

The V and J genes are TRBV6-2 or TRBV6-3 and TRBJ1-5; the D is unclear. CDR3 length: 15 amino acids. Trimming pared 2 bases from V and 1 base from J, leaving 9 bases between. Germline lookup yields CDR1 MNHEY and CDR2 SVGEGT. CDR3 residues: CASSYLSGSNQPQHF. CDR3 sequence (DNA): TGTGCCAGCAGTTACCTTTCGGGGAGCAATCAGCCCCAGCATTTT.

V usage is TRBV27 and J usage is TRBJ2-1; 9 bases are shared with TRBD1. Germline V gene lookup returns CDR1 MNHEY and CDR2 SMNVEV (reference sequence). Unmatched junction bases numbered 12, after V lost 5 bases and J lost 7 bases. This CDR3 has 16 residues. CDR3 region: CASSNKGQGGSNEQFF. In DNA, the CDR3 is TGTGCCAGCAGTAACAAGGGACAGGGAGGGAGTAATGAGCAGTTCTTC.

V and J are TRBV28 and TRBJ2-5; D perhaps matches TRBD1 (6 bases). The CDR3 extends over 16 amino acids. The germline V and J ends were trimmed by 1 base and 2 bases, with 14 bases remaining between them. Germline V CDR1 and CDR2: MDHEN, SYDVKM. CDR3 loop: CASSLSGSRGQETQYF. CDR3 DNA: TGTGCCAGCAGTTTATCAGGAAGCAGGGGTCAAGAGACCCAGTACTTC.

The CDR3 nucleotides are TGTGCCAGCAGTGAAGAGGGGGCGCCTTGGTATGGCTACACCTTC. Translating it yields CASSEEGAPWYGYTF. This chain connects TRBV2 to TRBJ1-2; 7 bases match TRBD1. The junction had 7 bases not matched to a gene; V was cut back by 1 base and J by 5 bases. The germline V gene encodes CDR1 SNHLY and CDR2 FYNNEI. The CDR3 sequence is 15 residues long.

V is TRBV7-3 and J is TRBJ2-5, with TRBD1 matching 8 bases. The J segment lost 5 bases and the V segment lost 5 bases, leaving 7 bases of the junction unmatched. CDR3 length: 14 residues. Looked up from germline, CDR1 is SGHTA and CDR2 is FQGTGA. The chain's CDR3 is CASSARTGSETQYF. The CDR3 region has the DNA TGTGCCAGCAGCGCCAGGACAGGGTCTGAGACCCAGTACTTC.

This chain links TRBV5-4 with TRBJ1-2; a weak D match, TRBD1 (5 bases). The CDR3 contains 15 residues. Deletions cut 5 bases from V and 6 bases from J, with 20 bases between. The germline V gene encodes CDR1 SGHNT and CDR2 YYREEE (reference sequence). CDR3 coding DNA: TGTGCCAGCAGTATCAAGTTCAGGGCTTGGGATGGCTACACCTTC. Protein sequence: CASSIKFRAWDGYTF.

The CDR3, as DNA: TGTGCCAGCAGCTTAGGCGGTGAAAAACTGTTTTTT. Amino acids: CASSLGGEKLFF. V usage is TRBV7-2 and J usage is TRBJ1-4; D is ambiguous. CDR1 SGHTA and CDR2 FQGNSA come from the germline V gene. The CDR3 is 12 amino acids. V was trimmed by 1 base and J by 7 bases, leaving 4 bases between them.

The rearrangement joins TRBV28 to TRBJ2-7; maybe TRBD2 (6 bases). Trimming left V 5 bases short and J 0 bases short, with 14 bases between. Looked up from germline, CDR1 is MDHEN and CDR2 is SYDVKM. This CDR3 has 15 residues. The CDR3 DNA reads as TGTGCCAGCAGTCCCCCGGCGGGGACCTCCTACGAGCAGTACTTC. Translating it yields CASSPPAGTSYEQYF.

V gene TRBV28 combines with J gene TRBJ2-3; 15 bases fit TRBD2. Germline V lookup: CDR1 MDHEN, CDR2 SYDVKM. The CDR3 length is 17 residues. Trimming removed 3 bases from V and 6 bases from J; junction bases left unmatched: 7. CDR3 coding DNA: TGTGCCAGCAGTTTCCAAGGACTAGCGGGAGGGTTCGATACGCAGTATTTT. Translating gives CASSFQGLAGGFDTQYF.

The chain combines TRBV5-4 with TRBJ2-5; 11 positions agree with TRBD1. Unmatched junction bases numbered 8, after V lost 5 bases and J lost 5 bases. The germline CDR1 and CDR2 sequences are SGHNT and YYREEE (reference sequence). This CDR3 is built from 15 residues. The CDR3, as DNA: TGTGCCAGCAGACTCGGACAGGGGGCGGGTGAGACCCAGTACTTC. Translated: CASRLGQGAGETQYF.

This chain uses TRBV9 with TRBJ2-7; 12 nucleotides align to TRBD2. The CDR3 extends over 15 amino acids. Trimming cost V 3 bases and J 7 bases; bases outside gene matches: 8. Germline V gene sequence: CDR1 SGDLS, CDR2 YYNGEE. The CDR3 nucleotides read TGTGCCAGCAGCGAGGGAGGACTAGCGGGAATAGAGCAGTACTTC. This encodes CASSEGGLAGIEQYF.

The CDR3: CASSQESPPYRGGYGYTF. CDR3 in DNA: TGTGCCAGCAGCCAAGAGTCCCCCCCATACAGGGGGGGCTATGGCTACACCTTC. The chain is built from TRBV14 and TRBJ1-2, with 8 bases aligning to TRBD1. The ends lost 0 bases at V and 4 bases at J; junction bases unmatched: 13. Germline V gives CDR1 SGHDN, CDR2 FVKESK. The CDR3 contains 18 residues.

This chain connects TRBV11-2 to TRBJ2-3; TRBD2 matches 10 bases. Germline V gene sequence: CDR1 SGHAT, CDR2 FQNNGV. The CDR3 runs 15 residues. V was pared by 8 bases and J by 6 bases, with 11 bases of the junction left unmatched. The CDR3 nucleotides read TGTGCCAGCGCCTCTTCTAGCGGGAGACGGGATACGCAGTATTTT. Encoded protein: CASASSSGRRDTQYF.

The chain links TRBV5-1 to TRBJ1-3, with TRBD1 identical over 7 bases. CDR3 length: 14 residues. The germline V gene encodes CDR1 SGHRS and CDR2 YFSETQ. Trimming took 5 bases from V and 5 from J; bases not matched to a gene: 7. The CDR3 sequence is CASRRGTERNTIYF. The DNA of the CDR3 is TGCGCCAGCAGACGCGGGACAGAGAGAAACACCATATATTTT. Drawing the rest from reference TRBV5-1 and TRBJ1-3, the complete variable domain is KAGVTQTPRYLIKTRGQQVTLSCSPISGHRSVSWYQQTPGQGLQFLFEYFSETQRNKGNFPGRFSGRQFSNSRSEMNVSTLELGDSALYLCASRRGTERNTIYFGEGSWLTVV.

V gene TRBV28 combines with J gene TRBJ1-1; D perhaps matches TRBD1 (5 bases). V was clipped by 7 bases and J by 4 bases, with 16 bases between them. The CDR3 loop spans 14 amino acids. Germline V gives CDR1 MDHEN, CDR2 SYDVKM. The CDR3 is CASTFGGVSTEAFF. The DNA for the CDR3 is TGTGCCAGCACCTTTGGGGGGGTAAGCACTGAAGCTTTCTTT.

This chain connects TRBV3-1 (or the pseudogene TRBV3-2) to TRBJ2-2; TRBD1 might be the D (6 bases). The V end lost 3 bases, the J end lost 0 bases, and 14 bases lay between the germline ends. Germline V CDR1 and CDR2: LGHDT, YNNKEL (reference sequence). The CDR3 sequence is 17 residues long. For the CDR3, the DNA is TGTGCCAGCAGCCAGGGGAAGACAGGAGCGAACACCGGGGAGCTGTTTTTT. Translation gives CASSQGKTGANTGELFF.

The J gene is TRBJ2-3, the V gene TRBV9; D is perhaps TRBD1 (6 bases). The CDR3 is 14 residues long. Trimming left V 3 bases short and J 6 bases short, with 14 bases between. Germline V gene sequence: CDR1 SGDLS, CDR2 YYNGEE. As DNA, the CDR3 is TGTGCCAGCAGCGCGGGACAATCCCTTGATACGCAGTATTTT. Translating it yields CASSAGQSLDTQYF.